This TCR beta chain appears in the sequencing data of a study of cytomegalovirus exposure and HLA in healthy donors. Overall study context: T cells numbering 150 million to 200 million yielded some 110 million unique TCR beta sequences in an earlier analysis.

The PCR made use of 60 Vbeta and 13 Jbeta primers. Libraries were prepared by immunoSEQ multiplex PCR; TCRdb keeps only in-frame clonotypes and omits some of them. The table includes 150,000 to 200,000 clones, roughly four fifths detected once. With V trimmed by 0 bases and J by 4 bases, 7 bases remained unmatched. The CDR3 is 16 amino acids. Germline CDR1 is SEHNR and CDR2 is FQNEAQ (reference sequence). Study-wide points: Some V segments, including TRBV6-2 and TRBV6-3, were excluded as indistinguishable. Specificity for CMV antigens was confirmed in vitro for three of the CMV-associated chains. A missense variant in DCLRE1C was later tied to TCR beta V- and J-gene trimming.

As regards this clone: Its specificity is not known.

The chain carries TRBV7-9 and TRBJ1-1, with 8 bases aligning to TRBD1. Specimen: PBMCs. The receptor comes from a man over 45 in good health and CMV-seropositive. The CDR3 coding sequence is TGTGCCAGCAGCTTAGCGGGGACAGGCAGGAGCACTGAAGCTTTCTTT. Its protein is CASSLAGTGRSTEAFF. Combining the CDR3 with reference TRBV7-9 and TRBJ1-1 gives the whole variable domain DTGVSQNPRHKITKRGQNVTFRCDPISEHNRLYWYRQTLGQGPEFLTYFQNEAQLEKSRLLSDRFSAERPKGSFSTLEIQRTEQGDSAMYLCASSLAGTGRSTEAFFGQGTRLTVV.